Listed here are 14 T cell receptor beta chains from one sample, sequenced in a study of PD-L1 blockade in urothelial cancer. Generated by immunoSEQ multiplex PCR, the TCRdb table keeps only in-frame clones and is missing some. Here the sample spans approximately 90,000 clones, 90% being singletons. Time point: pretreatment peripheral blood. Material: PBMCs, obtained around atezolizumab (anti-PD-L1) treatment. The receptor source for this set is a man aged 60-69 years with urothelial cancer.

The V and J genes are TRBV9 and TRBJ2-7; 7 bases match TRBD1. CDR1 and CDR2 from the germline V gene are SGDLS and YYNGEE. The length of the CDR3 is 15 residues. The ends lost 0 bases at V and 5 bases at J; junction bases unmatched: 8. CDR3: CASSVVGQSGNEQYF. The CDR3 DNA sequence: TGTGCCAGCAGCGTAGTGGGACAGTCCGGCAACGAGCAGTACTTC.

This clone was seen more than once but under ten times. The CDR3 nucleotides are TGCGCCAGCAGCCAAGATCGGACTAGCGGAGGGGGGGAGACCCAGTACTTC. Its translation: CASSQDRTSGGGETQYF. The V gene is TRBV4-1, the J gene TRBJ2-5; 10 bases fit TRBD2. V was clipped by 0 bases and J by 5 bases; unmatched bases: 9. Germline V gene data show CDR1 as MGHRA and CDR2 as YSYEKL. The CDR3 sequence is 17 residues long.

The CDR3 loop is CASSQGSRGGGPRGAQHF. In DNA form, the CDR3 reads TGCGCCAGCAGCCAAGGATCGAGGGGGGGAGGCCCCCGTGGGGCCCAGCATTTT. The V gene is TRBV4-1, the J gene TRBJ1-5; D may be TRBD1 (6 bases). This CDR3 contains 18 residues. Germline V gene data show CDR1 as MGHRA and CDR2 as YSYEKL. The V and J ends lost 1 base and 11 bases respectively, with 27 bases between them.

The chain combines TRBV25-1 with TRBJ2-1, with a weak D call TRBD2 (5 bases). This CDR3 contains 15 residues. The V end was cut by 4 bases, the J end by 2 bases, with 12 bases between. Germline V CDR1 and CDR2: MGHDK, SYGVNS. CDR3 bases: TGTGCCAGCAGTGCCAGCGGAGGACCCTACAATGAGCAGTTCTTC. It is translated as CASSASGGPYNEQFF.

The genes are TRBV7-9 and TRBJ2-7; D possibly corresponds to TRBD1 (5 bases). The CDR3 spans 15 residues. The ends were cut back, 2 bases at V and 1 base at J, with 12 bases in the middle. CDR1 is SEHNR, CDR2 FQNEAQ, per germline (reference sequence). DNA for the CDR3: TGTGCCAGCAGCTTACAGGGAAGTTATTCCTACGAGCAGTACTTC. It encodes CASSLQGSYSYEQYF.

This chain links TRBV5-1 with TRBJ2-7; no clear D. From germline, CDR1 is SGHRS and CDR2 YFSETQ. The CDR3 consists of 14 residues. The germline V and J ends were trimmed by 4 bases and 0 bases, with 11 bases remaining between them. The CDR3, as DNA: TGCGCCAGCAGCCTTAGAACGCTCTCCTACGAGCAGTACTTC. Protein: CASSLRTLSYEQYF.

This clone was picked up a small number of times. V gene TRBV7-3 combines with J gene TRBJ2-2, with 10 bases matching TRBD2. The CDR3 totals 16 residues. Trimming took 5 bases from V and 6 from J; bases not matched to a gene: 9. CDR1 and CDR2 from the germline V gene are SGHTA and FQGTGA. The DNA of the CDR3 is TGTGCCAGCAGCCCCCGGGCTAGCGGGGGCGCCGGGGAGCTGTTTTTT. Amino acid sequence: CASSPRASGGAGELFF. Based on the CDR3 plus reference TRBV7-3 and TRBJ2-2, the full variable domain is GAGVSQTPSNKVTEKGKYVELRCDPISGHTALYWYRQSLGQGPEFLIYFQGTGAADDSGLPNDRFFAVRPEGSVSTLKIQRTERGDSAVYLCASSPRASGGAGELFFGEGSRLTVL.

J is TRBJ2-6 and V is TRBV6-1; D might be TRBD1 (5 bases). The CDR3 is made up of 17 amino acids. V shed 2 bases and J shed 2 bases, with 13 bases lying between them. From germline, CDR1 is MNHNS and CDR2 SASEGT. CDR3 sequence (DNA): TGTGCCAGCAGTGAAACTCTCCAGGGCGCTGGGGCCAACGTCCTGACTTTC. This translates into CASSETLQGAGANVLTF.

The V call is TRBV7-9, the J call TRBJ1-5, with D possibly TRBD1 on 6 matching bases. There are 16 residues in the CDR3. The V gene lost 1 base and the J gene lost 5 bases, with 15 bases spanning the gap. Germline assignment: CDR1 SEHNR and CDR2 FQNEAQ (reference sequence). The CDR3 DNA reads TGTGCCAGCAGCTTAGAGGGGGGGGCGAGTGATCAGCCCCAGCATTTT. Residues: CASSLEGGASDQPQHF.

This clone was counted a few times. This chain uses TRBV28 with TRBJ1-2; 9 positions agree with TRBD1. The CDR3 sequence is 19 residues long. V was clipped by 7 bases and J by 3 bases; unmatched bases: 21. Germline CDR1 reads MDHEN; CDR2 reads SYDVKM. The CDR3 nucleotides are TGTGCCAGCACCGATTCACAGGGGGCGAAGGAGCGCGGCTACTATGGCTACACCTTC. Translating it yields CASTDSQGAKERGYYGYTF.

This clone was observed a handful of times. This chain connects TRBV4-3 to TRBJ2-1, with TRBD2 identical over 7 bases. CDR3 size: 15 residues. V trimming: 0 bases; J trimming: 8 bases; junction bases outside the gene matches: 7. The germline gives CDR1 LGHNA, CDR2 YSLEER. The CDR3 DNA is TGCGCCAGCAGCCAAGAACCGGGACTATACGATGAGCAGTTCTTC. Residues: CASSQEPGLYDEQFF.

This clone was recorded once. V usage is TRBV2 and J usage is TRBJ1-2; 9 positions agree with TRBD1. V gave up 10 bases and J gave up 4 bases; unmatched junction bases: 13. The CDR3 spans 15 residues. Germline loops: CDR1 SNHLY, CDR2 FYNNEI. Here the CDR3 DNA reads TGTGCCATAATAGACCGGGACAGGGAGCCCTATGGCTACACCTTC. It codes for CAIIDRDREPYGYTF.

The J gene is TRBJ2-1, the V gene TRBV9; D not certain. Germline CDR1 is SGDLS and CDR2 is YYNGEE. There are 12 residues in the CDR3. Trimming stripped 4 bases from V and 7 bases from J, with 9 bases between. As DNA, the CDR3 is TGTGCCAGCAGCTACCTAGGTAATGAGCAGTTCTTC. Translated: CASSYLGNEQFF.

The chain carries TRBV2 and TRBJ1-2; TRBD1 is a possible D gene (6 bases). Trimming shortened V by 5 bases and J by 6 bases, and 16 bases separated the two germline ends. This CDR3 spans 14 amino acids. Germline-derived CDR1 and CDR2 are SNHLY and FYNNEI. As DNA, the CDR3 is TGTGCCAGCAGTAGCGTGGGGGCATGGGATGGCTACACCTTC. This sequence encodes CASSSVGAWDGYTF.